These 20 T cell receptor beta chains were sequenced from one sample in a study of cytomegalovirus exposure and HLA in healthy donors. The primer mix had 60 Vbeta and 13 Jbeta primers. The method was immunoSEQ multiplex PCR; TCRdb's version includes in-frame clones alone and lacks a portion of them. The table has approximately 160,000 clones, around four fifths seen once; the top ten hold roughly 7.3%. Material: PBMCs. The source is a male donor in good health and CMV-seropositive.

This chain links TRBV6-5 with TRBJ1-5, with 8 positions matching TRBD1. From germline, CDR1 is MNHEY and CDR2 SVGAGI. This CDR3 has 16 amino acids. V lost 4 bases, J lost 2 bases, and 7 bases stayed unmatched. Here the CDR3 reads CASSFWTGLCNQPQHF. For the CDR3, the DNA is TGTGCCAGCAGTTTCTGGACAGGGTTGTGCAATCAGCCCCAGCATTTT.

This chain uses TRBV7-3 with TRBJ2-7, with D perhaps matching TRBD2 (6 bases). The CDR3 covers 15 residues. Trimming stripped 1 base from V and 5 bases from J, with 15 bases between. The germline CDR1 and CDR2 sequences are SGHTA and FQGTGA. The CDR3 loop reads CASSLKGGLAHEQYF. The CDR3 DNA is TGTGCCAGCAGCTTAAAGGGAGGTCTAGCCCACGAGCAGTACTTC.

This chain connects TRBV5-1 to TRBJ2-3, with D possibly TRBD2 on 6 matching bases. V dropped 2 bases and J dropped 0 bases, with 10 bases sitting between them. Germline values: CDR1 SGHRS, CDR2 YFSETQ. CDR3 size: 15 residues. The CDR3 DNA follows: TGCGCCAGCAGCTTTAGCGGTACTAGCACAGATACGCAGTATTTT. Amino acids: CASSFSGTSTDTQYF.

Written as DNA, the CDR3 is TGTGCCAGCTTGTTGGCAGGATCGTGGCAGGATCGTTATTTT. This sequence encodes CASLLAGSWQDRYF. The chain is built from TRBV2 and TRBJ2-3, with D uncertain. Per the germline V gene, CDR1 is SNHLY and CDR2 is FYNNEI. There are 14 residues in the CDR3. V dropped 8 bases and J dropped 15 bases, with 27 bases sitting between them.

J is TRBJ1-1 and V is TRBV7-9; D unclear. V gave up 3 bases and J gave up 0 bases, with 17 bases separating them. Germline V gives CDR1 SEHNR, CDR2 FQNEAQ (reference sequence). This CDR3 region has 17 residues. DNA for the CDR3: TGTGCCAGCAGCTTCAGCTCCAAATACAGCATGAACACTGAAGCTTTCTTT. Its translation is CASSFSSKYSMNTEAFF.

The rearrangement links TRBV5-1 to TRBJ2-5; D gene unclear. The last part of the DNA fits TRBJ2-7 better; the J call may be wrong. The V gene's germline CDR1 is SGHRS and CDR2 YFSETQ. CDR3 size: 13 residues. The CDR3 region has the DNA TGCGCCAGCAGCTTGGCCCCATCCTACGAGCAGTACTTC. Translated: CASSLAPSYEQYF.

The gene calls are TRBV7-9 and TRBJ2-5; D perhaps matches TRBD1 (7 bases). Germline V gene data show CDR1 as SEHNR and CDR2 as FQNEAQ (reference sequence). The CDR3 runs 14 residues. V lost 3 bases to trimming and J lost 5 bases, with 13 bases between them. CDR3 nucleotide sequence: TGTGCCAGCAGCTTTCGGGCAGGGGGGGAGACCCAGTACTTC. Amino acid sequence: CASSFRAGGETQYF.

The rearrangement joins TRBV30 to TRBJ1-1; the D is unclear. The V end lost 5 bases, the J end lost 10 bases, and 14 bases lay between the germline ends. CDR3 length: 11 amino acids. Germline V gene data show CDR1 as GTSNPN and CDR2 as SVGIG (reference sequence). The CDR3 nucleotides read TGTGCCTGGGATCCGGGAAGAGGAGCTTTCTTT. This encodes CAWDPGRGAFF.

This clone was counted a few times. The chain combines TRBV18 with TRBJ2-7, with 9 bases identical to TRBD1. Trimming removed 5 bases from V and 1 base from J; junction bases left unmatched: 3. Germline V CDR1 and CDR2: KGHSH, LQKENI. This CDR3 comprises 14 residues. The CDR3 DNA reads TGTGCCAGCTCAACCGGGACAGGGTCCTACGAGCAGTACTTC. Translated: CASSTGTGSYEQYF.

CDR3 region: CASKRTGGDSTNEKLFF. The CDR3 bases are TGTGCCAGCAAGAGGACAGGGGGCGACTCGACTAATGAAAAACTGTTTTTT. The chain employs TRBV9 and TRBJ1-4, with TRBD1 matching over 11 bases. The CDR3 loop spans 17 amino acids. With 6 bases clipped from V and 2 bases from J, the junction kept 9 bases outside the gene matches. Germline assignment: CDR1 SGDLS and CDR2 YYNGEE.

This chain uses TRBV19 with TRBJ2-7; 8 nucleotides line up with TRBD1. Germline values: CDR1 LNHDA, CDR2 SQIVND (reference sequence). Trimming at V came to 5 bases and at J to 9 bases, leaving 9 bases not matched to a gene. The CDR3 runs to 13 residues. The CDR3 DNA follows: TGTGCCAGTAGTCCTGAGACAGGGGCCGGGCAGTACTTC. It codes for CASSPETGAGQYF.

This chain joins TRBV25-1 and TRBJ1-1; D is perhaps TRBD1 (6 bases). Trimming shortened V by 7 bases and J by 5 bases, and 17 bases separated the two germline ends. Germline CDR1 is MGHDK and CDR2 is SYGVNS. The CDR3 has 14 amino acids. Here the CDR3 reads CASTRQGFGTEAFF. Here the CDR3 DNA reads TGTGCCAGCACCCGCCAGGGGTTTGGGACTGAAGCTTTCTTT.

V gene TRBV29-1 combines with J gene TRBJ1-6, with D perhaps TRBD1 (6 bases). The CDR3 sequence is 15 residues long. CDR1 and CDR2 from the germline V gene are SQVTM and ANQGSEA. V lost 2 bases and J lost 8, with 16 bases in between. CDR3 bases: TGCAGCGTTGAAAAGCTGACAGGATCAGATTCACCCCTCCACTTT. Protein product: CSVEKLTGSDSPLHF.

This clone has a handful of counts. The V gene is TRBV6-1, the J gene TRBJ1-1; 8 bases line up with TRBD1. The CDR3 spans 15 residues. V lost 6 bases and J lost 1; bases outside the gene matches: 7. The germline V gene has CDR1 MNHNS and CDR2 SASEGT. The CDR3 DNA reads as TGTGCCAGCAGGAGGGGACAGGCCCAGAACACTGAAGCTTTCTTT. Encoded protein: CASRRGQAQNTEAFF.

This clone was picked up one time. J is TRBJ1-4 and V is TRBV12-5; no clear D gene. The CDR3 totals 16 residues. Trimming left V 1 base short and J 7 bases short, with 16 bases between. Germline V lookup: CDR1 LGHNT, CDR2 FRNRAP. The CDR3 nucleotides read TGTGCTAGTGGTTTGGAGAGCCCGGGCGGGGTTGAAAAACTGTTTTTT. Its translation: CASGLESPGGVEKLFF.

Only a few counts were recorded for this clone. This sequence joins TRBV5-6 and TRBJ2-3; D not certain. The V end lost 3 bases, the J end lost 4 bases, and 6 bases lay between the germline ends. The CDR3 length is 12 residues. Germline V lookup: CDR1 SGHDT, CDR2 YYEEEE. The CDR3 protein is CASSSNADTQYF. CDR3 sequence (DNA): TGTGCCAGCAGCTCAAATGCAGATACGCAGTATTTT.

V gene TRBV6-1 combines with J gene TRBJ2-7; the D is unclear. Trimming took off 0 bases at V and 1 base at J, with 7 bases between the two ends. Germline values: CDR1 MNHNS, CDR2 SASEGT. The CDR3 length is 14 residues. The CDR3 DNA reads as TGTGCCAGCAGTGAAGCGCTAAGTTCCTACGAGCAGTACTTC. This encodes CASSEALSSYEQYF.

The chain combines TRBV19 with TRBJ1-1, with TRBD1 as a possible D gene (5 bases). This CDR3 is 11 amino acids long. V dropped 9 bases and J dropped 5 bases, with 10 bases sitting between them. Germline V gene sequence: CDR1 LNHDA, CDR2 SQIVND (reference sequence). CDR3 bases: TGTGCCAGCTGGGAGGGGACTGAAGCTTTCTTT. Amino acids: CASWEGTEAFF.

This clone has only one observation. The chain is built from TRBV27 and TRBJ2-1; 7 nucleotides agree with TRBD1. CDR3 length: 13 amino acids. CDR1 and CDR2 from the germline V gene are MNHEY and SMNVEV (reference sequence). Losses at the gene ends were 7 bases for V and 7 bases for J; bases not matched to a gene: 7. The CDR3 spells CASTLTGTNEQFF. In DNA form, the CDR3 reads TGTGCCAGCACCCTGACAGGGACGAATGAGCAGTTCTTC.

The chain links TRBV2 to TRBJ2-7; D is unresolved. Deletions cut 7 bases from V and 3 bases from J, with 13 bases between. This CDR3 contains 13 residues. In germline, CDR1 is SNHLY, CDR2 FYNNEI. In DNA form, the CDR3 reads TGTGCCAGCACTCCGGGTCGTTACTACGAGCAGTACTTC. Amino acids: CASTPGRYYEQYF.